This TCR beta chain was sequenced during a study of blood T cell repertoires in COVID-19. Study at large: COVID-19 samples, acute and convalescent, were from the United States, Italy and Spain. The cDNA or gDNA used as material had been derived from T cells, B-cell-depleted T cells, or PBMCs.

The data were produced by immunoSEQ multiplex PCR, yet TCRdb's version contains in-frame clones alone and is incomplete. The top ten hold 4% to 6.5% of the sample, which has roughly 200,000 clones, 82% seen once. CDR1 is MDHEN, CDR2 SYDVKM, per germline. V dropped 5 bases and J dropped 8 bases, with 9 bases sitting between them. The CDR3 runs 11 residues. Enrollees, about 18 to 89 years old, lived in 24 US areas. Cohorts were determined from participant-reported clinical history. This sequence joins TRBV28 and TRBJ1-2; D uncertain. The specimen sequenced was PBMCs or T cells enriched from blood (not recorded which). The sequence was collected from a woman aged 55-69 years with acute COVID-19. CDR3 nucleotides: TGTGCCAGCAGTCTTGGAGACGGCTACACCTTC. Amino acids: CASSLGDGYTF.